This is a list of T cell receptor beta chains from one sample in a study of shared clonotypes between healthy human individuals. TCRdb keeps only in-frame clones here, not all; method: immunoSEQ multiplex PCR. The table shows around 2.1 million clones, with about 92% occurring only once. Specimen: naive CD8+ T cells from PBMCs. These receptor sequences come from a man younger than 30 in good health. Some clones in this sample may be carry-over from other donors' samples. Each CDR3 is given with its conserved first and last residue. D genes are given only for firm matches. Clone size appears in some rows only: once, few, many, or a class for an expanded clone.

D	V	J	size	DNA	CDR3
NA	TRBV5-4	TRBJ2-3	NA	TGTGCCAGCAGCGAAGTTGTGGAGACAGATACGCAGTATTTT	CASSEVVETDTQYF
TRBD2	TRBV7-9	TRBJ2-5	NA	TGTGCCAGCAGCCAATTTAGTGGGGCTAGCGGGAGGATTGAAGAGACCCAGTACTTC	CASSQFSGASGRIEETQYF
NA	TRBV5-6	TRBJ1-1	few	TGTGCCAGCAGCCCCCAGGGTGGGGCTGAAGCTTTCTTT	CASSPQGGAEAFF
NA	TRBV11-2	TRBJ2-2	NA	TGTGCCAGCAGCTCCTTACTAGATAACACCGGGGAGCTGTTTTTT	CASSSLLDNTGELFF
NA	TRBV27	TRBJ2-5	NA	TGTGCCAGCTCAAACAGGGGTACGGGGGTGGACCAGTACTTC	CASSNRGTGVDQYF
TRBD2	TRBV13	TRBJ2-3	NA	TGTGCCAGCAGCCTAGCGGGAGATATGGTAGATACGCAGTATTTT	CASSLAGDMVDTQYF
TRBD2	TRBV9	TRBJ2-5	NA	TGTGCCAGCAGCGTAGCCGGGACTAGCGTCCAAGAGACCCAGTACTTC	CASSVAGTSVQETQYF
NA	TRBV7-9	TRBJ2-7	NA	TGTGCCAGCAGTTCTACAGGCTACGAGCAGTACTTC	CASSSTGYEQYF
NA	TRBV7-9	TRBJ1-5	NA	TGTGCCAGCAGCCCCCTCGAAGGGGTTCGGCCCCAGCATTTT	CASSPLEGVRPQHF
NA	TRBV10-3	TRBJ2-5	NA	TGTGCCATCAGTGAGTCTAGAGAGGGGAAAGAGACCCAGTACTTC	CAISESREGKETQYF
TRBD1	TRBV9	TRBJ1-2	NA	TGTGCCAGCAGCGTAGAAGGAGGGACAGGGGAGGCCTATGGCTACACCTTC	CASSVEGGTGEAYGYTF
TRBD1	TRBV28	TRBJ2-7	NA	TGTGCCAGCAGTTTACCCACCCAAGACAGGGCCAACTCCTACGAGCAGTACTTC	CASSLPTQDRANSYEQYF
TRBD1	TRBV5-6	TRBJ1-1	NA	TGTGCCAGCAGCTTCGGGGCAGGGGGCGCGAGGACTGAAGCTTTCTTT	CASSFGAGGARTEAFF
TRBD1	TRBV6-5	TRBJ1-6	NA	TGTGCCAGCAGTTCGACTAGACGACAGGGGTCTTCACCCCTCCACTTT	CASSSTRRQGSSPLHF
NA	TRBV10-1	TRBJ1-5	NA	TGCGCCAGCAGTGAGTTCCACAGGGCTGCCCCCCCGAGGAGCAATCAGCCCCAGCATTTT	CASSEFHRAAPPRSNQPQHF
NA	TRBV27	TRBJ2-3	NA	TGTGCCAGCAGTTATAGGTCTAGCACAGATACGCAGTATTTT	CASSYRSSTDTQYF
NA	TRBV27	TRBJ1-1	few	TGTGCCAGCAGCTGGAAGGGATTGAGTGAAGCTTTCTTT	CASSWKGLSEAFF
NA	TRBV29-1	TRBJ2-3	NA	TGCAGCGTTAGGAGTTTCAGAACAGATACGCAGTATTTT	CSVRSFRTDTQYF
NA	TRBV7-8	TRBJ2-7	NA	TGTGCCAGCAGCCCCCGGACAGCGAGCTCCTACGAGCAGTACTTC	CASSPRTASSYEQYF
TRBD1	TRBV28	TRBJ1-2	NA	TGTGCCAGCAGTTTTCTCCAAGCAGGGGGAGGCTATGGCTACACCTTC	CASSFLQAGGGYGYTF
NA	TRBV6-1	TRBJ2-7	NA	TGTGCCAGCAGTGAATCAGTCAGAACCTACGAGCAGTACTTC	CASSESVRTYEQYF
TRBD1	TRBV27	TRBJ2-5	NA	TGTGCCAGCAGTTCCATAGACAGGGCCGGGGAGACCCAGTACTTC	CASSSIDRAGETQYF
TRBD2	TRBV27	TRBJ2-1	NA	TGTGCCAGCAGTTTCCTAGCGGGAGGGCATGAGCAGTTCTTC	CASSFLAGGHEQFF
NA	TRBV27	TRBJ1-5	NA	TGTGCCAGCAGTTCCGAGGCAGGGTTTTATGGCAATCAGCCCCAGCATTTT	CASSSEAGFYGNQPQHF
TRBD1	TRBV28	TRBJ1-1	NA	TGTGCCAGCAGTTTGCCCACAGGGGAGGACACTGAAGCTTTCTTT	CASSLPTGEDTEAFF
NA	TRBV28	TRBJ1-5	NA	TGTGCCAGCAGTTTTCGTTTGGGCAGCAATCAGCCCCAGCATTTT	CASSFRLGSNQPQHF
TRBD2	TRBV4-1	TRBJ2-1	NA	TGCGCCAGCAGCCATGGAACTAGCGGGAGGAGGAGATACAATGAGCAGTTCTTC	CASSHGTSGRRRYNEQFF
TRBD2	TRBV5-6	TRBJ2-3	NA	TGTGCCAGCAGCCTGGGGACTAGCGGGAGCACCTCTAGCACAGATACGCAGTATTTT	CASSLGTSGSTSSTDTQYF
NA	TRBV7-9	TRBJ1-2	NA	TGTGCCAGCAGCTCGCCCGGGACGGACTATGGCTACACCTTC	CASSSPGTDYGYTF
NA	TRBV11-1	TRBJ2-1	NA	TGTGCCAGCAGCCGTTATGCCACGAACAATGAGCAGTTCTTC	CASSRYATNNEQFF
TRBD2	TRBV4-3	TRBJ2-1	NA	TGCGCCAGCAGCCACGCCACCGAGCGGGAGTTAGGGAATGAGCAGTTCTTC	CASSHATERELGNEQFF
NA	TRBV4-1	TRBJ2-2	NA	TGCGCCAGCAGCCCCCGGTCCGGGACCGGGGAGCTGTTTTTT	CASSPRSGTGELFF
TRBD2	TRBV9	TRBJ2-1	NA	TGTGCCAGCAGCCCCATAACTGGTACTAGCGGGAACTACAATGAGCAGTTCTTC	CASSPITGTSGNYNEQFF
TRBD2	TRBV5-3	TRBJ2-2	NA	TGTGCCAGAAGACTTGCTAGCGGGAGGGCCTACACCGGGGAGCTGTTTTTT	CARRLASGRAYTGELFF
TRBD1	TRBV11-2	TRBJ2-1	NA	TGTGCCAGCAGCGGCGGACAGGGGGCTACCAATGAGCAGTTCTTC	CASSGGQGATNEQFF
NA	TRBV4-2	TRBJ2-2	NA	TGTGCCAGCGGACCGGGACTGGGCACCGGGGAGCTGTTTTTT	CASGPGLGTGELFF
TRBD2	TRBV2	TRBJ2-2	NA	TGTGCCAGCAGTGAACGACTAGCACACACCGGGGAGCTGTTTTTT	CASSERLAHTGELFF
TRBD1	TRBV18	TRBJ2-7	NA	TGTGCCAGCTCACCACCGGTCGGGACAGGGGAGGTCCGGCTCTACGAGCAGTACTTC	CASSPPVGTGEVRLYEQYF
NA	TRBV27	TRBJ1-2	NA	TGTGCCAGCAGTCCAGCCTTAACCGACAGAACCTGGGGCTACACCTTC	CASSPALTDRTWGYTF
NA	TRBV19	TRBJ2-7	NA	TGTGCCAGTAGTATGAGGCACCGTCCGGGCTCAACGAGCTACGAGCAGTACTTC	CASSMRHRPGSTSYEQYF
TRBD1	TRBV10-3	TRBJ2-6	NA	TGTGCCATCAGTAATACCGGGACAGGGGCCAAATCTGGGGCCAACGTCCTGACTTTC	CAISNTGTGAKSGANVLTF
NA	TRBV7-9	TRBJ2-2	NA	TGTGCCACCGACCAAAGGGTGCGAACCGGGGAGCTGTTTTTT	CATDQRVRTGELFF
NA	TRBV30	TRBJ1-2	NA	TGTGCCTGGAGTATAGCGGGATTAAATGGCTACACCTTC	CAWSIAGLNGYTF
TRBD1	TRBV2	TRBJ2-7	once	TGTGCCAGCAGTAGGAAGGGACAGGGTATCGAGCAGTACTTC	CASSRKGQGIEQYF
NA	TRBV27	TRBJ1-1	NA	TGTGCCAGCAGTCCTAGTAGTGGTGAGATGAACACTGAAGCTTTCTTT	CASSPSSGEMNTEAFF
TRBD2	TRBV14	TRBJ2-3	NA	TGTGCCAGCAGCCGAAAGAGGGGCGGGGGACTAGCGGGAGCCACAGATACGCAGTATTTT	CASSRKRGGGLAGATDTQYF
TRBD2	TRBV30	TRBJ2-1	once	TGTGCCTGGAGTGCTCGTCCTCCCGGGACTAGCGTTAATGAGCAGTTCTTC	CAWSARPPGTSVNEQFF
TRBD2	TRBV7-9	TRBJ2-7	NA	TGTGCCAGCAGCTCGGGACTAAACTACGAGCAGTACTTC	CASSSGLNYEQYF
NA	TRBV7-3	TRBJ1-1	NA	TGTGCCAGCAGCGAGCAACCTCAGGGTTTCCGTGAAGCTTTCTTT	CASSEQPQGFREAFF
NA	TRBV9	TRBJ2-2	NA	TGTGCCAGCAGCCCCCAGACCCACGCCGGGGAGCTGTTTTTT	CASSPQTHAGELFF
NA	TRBV9	TRBJ2-1	NA	TGTGCCAGCAGCGTAGTCTCAAGACCCTACAATGAGCAGTTCTTC	CASSVVSRPYNEQFF
TRBD1	TRBV19	TRBJ1-3	once	TGTGCCAGTAGTATGGAGACAGGGATCGGAAACACCATATATTTT	CASSMETGIGNTIYF
NA	TRBV7-3	TRBJ2-2	NA	TGTGCCAGCAGCTTATGGGTTCCCGGGGAGCTGTTTTTT	CASSLWVPGELFF
TRBD2	TRBV27	TRBJ2-7	NA	TGTGCCAGCAGTTCTCAGACTAGCGGGACAATTTACGAGCAGTACTTC	CASSSQTSGTIYEQYF